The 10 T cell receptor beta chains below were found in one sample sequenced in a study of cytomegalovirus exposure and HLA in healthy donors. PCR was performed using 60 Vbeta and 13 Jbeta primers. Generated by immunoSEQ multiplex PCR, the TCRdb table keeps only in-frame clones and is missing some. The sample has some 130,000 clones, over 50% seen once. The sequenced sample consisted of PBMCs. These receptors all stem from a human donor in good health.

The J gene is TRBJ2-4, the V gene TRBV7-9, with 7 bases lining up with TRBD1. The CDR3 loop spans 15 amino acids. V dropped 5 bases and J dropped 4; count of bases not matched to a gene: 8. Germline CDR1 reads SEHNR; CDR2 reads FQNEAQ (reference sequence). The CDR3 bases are TGTGCCAGCAGCACTTCGGGACAGAAAAAAAACATTCAGTACTTC. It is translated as CASSTSGQKKNIQYF. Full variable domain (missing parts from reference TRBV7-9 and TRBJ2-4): DTGVSQNPRHKITKRGQNVTFRCDPISEHNRLYWYRQTLGQGPEFLTYFQNEAQLEKSRLLSDRFSAERPKGSFSTLEIQRTEQGDSAMYLCASSTSGQKKNIQYFGAGTRLSVL.

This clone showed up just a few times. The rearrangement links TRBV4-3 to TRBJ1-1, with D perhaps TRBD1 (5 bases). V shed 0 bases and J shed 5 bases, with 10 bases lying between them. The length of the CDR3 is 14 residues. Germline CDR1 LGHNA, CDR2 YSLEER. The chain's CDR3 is CASSQDLGGTEAFF. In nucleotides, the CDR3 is TGCGCCAGCAGCCAAGATCTTGGGGGGACTGAAGCTTTCTTT.

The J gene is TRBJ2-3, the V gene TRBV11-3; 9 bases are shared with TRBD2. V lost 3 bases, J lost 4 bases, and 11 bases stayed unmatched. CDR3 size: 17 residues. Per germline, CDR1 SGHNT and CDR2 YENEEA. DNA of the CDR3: TGTGCCAGCAGCTTTACTCTACTGGGACTAGCTGCAGATACGCAGTATTTT. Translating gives CASSFTLLGLAADTQYF.

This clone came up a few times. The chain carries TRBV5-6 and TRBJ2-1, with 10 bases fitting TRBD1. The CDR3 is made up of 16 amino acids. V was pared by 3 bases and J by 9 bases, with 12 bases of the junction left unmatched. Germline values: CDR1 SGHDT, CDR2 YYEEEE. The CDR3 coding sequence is TGTGCCAGCAGCTCGACAGGGGGCCTTGAGGGGGGTGAGCAGTTCTTC. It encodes CASSSTGGLEGGEQFF. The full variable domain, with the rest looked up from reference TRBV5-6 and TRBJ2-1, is DAGVTQSPTHLIKTRGQQVTLRCSPKSGHDTVSWYQQALGQGPQFIFQYYEEEERQRGNFPDRFSGHQFPNYSSELNVNALLLGDSALYLCASSSTGGLEGGEQFFGPGTRLTVL.

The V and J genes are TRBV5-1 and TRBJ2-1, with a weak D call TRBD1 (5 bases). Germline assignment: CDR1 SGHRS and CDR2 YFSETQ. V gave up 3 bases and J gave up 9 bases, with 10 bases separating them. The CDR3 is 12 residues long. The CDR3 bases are TGCGCCAGCAGCTACGACAGAGGTGAGCAGTTCTTC. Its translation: CASSYDRGEQFF.

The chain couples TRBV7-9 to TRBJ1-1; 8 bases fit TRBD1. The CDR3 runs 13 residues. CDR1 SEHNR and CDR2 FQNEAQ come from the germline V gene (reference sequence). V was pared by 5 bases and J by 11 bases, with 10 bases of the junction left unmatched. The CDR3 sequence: CASSPGTGGLAFF. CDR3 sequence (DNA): TGTGCCAGCAGCCCAGGGACAGGCGGACTCGCTTTCTTT.

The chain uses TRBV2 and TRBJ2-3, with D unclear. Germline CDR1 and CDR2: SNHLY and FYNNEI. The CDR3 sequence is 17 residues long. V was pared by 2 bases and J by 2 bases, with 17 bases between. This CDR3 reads CASSELGHHNPTDTQYF. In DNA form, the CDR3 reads TGTGCCAGCAGTGAATTGGGCCACCACAACCCCACAGATACGCAGTATTTT. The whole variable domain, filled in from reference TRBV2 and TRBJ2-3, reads EPEVTQTPSHQVTQMGQEVILRCVPISNHLYFYWYRQILGQKVEFLVSFYNNEISEKSEIFDDQFSVERPDGSNFTLKIRSTKLEDSAMYFCASSELGHHNPTDTQYFGPGTRLTVL.

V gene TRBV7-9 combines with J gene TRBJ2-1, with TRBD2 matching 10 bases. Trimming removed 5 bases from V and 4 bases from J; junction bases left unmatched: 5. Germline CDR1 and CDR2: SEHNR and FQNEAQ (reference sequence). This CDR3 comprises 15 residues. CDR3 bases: TGTGCCAGCAGCCCGACTAGCGGGTATTACAATGAGCAGTTCTTC. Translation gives CASSPTSGYYNEQFF.

The CDR3 here is CASSPRQPNEKLFF. CDR3 DNA: TGTGCCAGCAGCCCTCGACAGCCTAATGAAAAACTGTTTTTT. The V gene is TRBV7-2, the J gene TRBJ1-4; D may be TRBD1 (5 bases). The V end lost 5 bases, the J end lost 3 bases, and 10 bases lay between the germline ends. Germline lookup yields CDR1 SGHTA and CDR2 FQGNSA. The CDR3 has 14 amino acids.

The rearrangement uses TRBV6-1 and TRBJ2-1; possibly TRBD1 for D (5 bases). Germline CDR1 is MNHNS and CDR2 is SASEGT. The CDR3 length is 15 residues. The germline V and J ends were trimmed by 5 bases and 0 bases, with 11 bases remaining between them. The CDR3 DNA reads TGTGCCAGCAGTCCCAGGGTGCCCTCCTACAATGAGCAGTTCTTC. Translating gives CASSPRVPSYNEQFF.